These 13 T cell receptor beta chains were all obtained from the same sample, sequenced in a study of T cells in Graves' hyperthyroidism and ophthalmopathy. Amplification targeted TCR beta CDR3 regions from RNA transcripts. Using the HTBI primer set, a first-round RT-PCR was run on the TCR CDR3. MiXCR was run by TCRdb on the multiplex PCR reads, yielding one entry per CDR3 protein. Of 300,000 to 400,000 distinct CDR3 sequences listed, about 12% were seen once; the top ten hold 9.2%. The specimen sequenced was blood. These receptors were taken from a woman aged 18-29 years with Graves' hyperthyroidism.

This rearrangement joins TRBV5-4 to TRBJ2-2, with 10 nucleotides matching TRBD2. The CDR3 has 15 amino acids. CDR1 is SGHNT, CDR2 YYREEE, per germline (reference sequence). V lost 1 base to trimming and J lost 5 bases; unmatched junction nucleotides: 2. The CDR3 is CASSLPTSGTGELFF. The CDR3 DNA reads as TGTGCCAGCAGCTTGCCGACTAGCGGGACCGGGGAGCTGTTTTTT.

This clonotype turned up a few times. The genes are TRBV25-1 and TRBJ1-2; D not certain. The CDR3 extends over 14 amino acids. V dropped 3 bases and J dropped 1 base, with 9 bases sitting between them. Germline CDR1 MGHDK, CDR2 SYGVNS. CDR3 sequence: CASSEHQDNYGYTF. CDR3 DNA: TGTGCCAGCAGTGAGCACCAGGATAACTATGGCTACACCTTC.

The V call is TRBV9, the J call TRBJ2-4; 8 bases agree with TRBD1. Germline CDR1 is SGDLS and CDR2 is YYNGEE. The V gene end was trimmed by 3 bases and the J gene end by 8 bases; junction bases not matched to a gene: 16. CDR3 length: 17 residues. In DNA form, the CDR3 reads TGTGCCAGCAGCGGGAAGCCGGGACAGGAAACGGGAGACATTCAGTACTTC. It is translated as CASSGKPGQETGDIQYF. Full variable domain (rest looked up from reference TRBV9 and TRBJ2-4): DSGVTQTPKHLITATGQRVTLRCSPRSGDLSVYWYQQSLDQGLQFLIQYYNGEERAKGNILERFSAQQFPDLHSELNLSSLELGDSALYFCASSGKPGQETGDIQYFGAGTRLSVL.

This clonotype was picked up a small number of times. This sequence joins TRBV19 and TRBJ1-5; maybe TRBD1 (5 bases). Between the trimmed V and J ends, which lost 10 bases and 0 bases, there was a span of 10 bases. Germline assignment: CDR1 LNHDA and CDR2 SQIVND (reference sequence). This CDR3 spans 13 amino acids. This chain's CDR3 is CAITTVSNQPQHF. In nucleotides, the CDR3 is TGTGCCATCACGACAGTTAGCAATCAGCCCCAGCATTTT.

This clonotype was detected many times. This chain links TRBV6-1 with TRBJ1-4; D perhaps matches TRBD1 (6 bases). The V gene's germline CDR1 is MNHNS and CDR2 SASEGT. CDR3 size: 14 residues. Trimming shortened V by 7 bases and J by 4 bases, and 13 bases separated the two germline ends. The CDR3 sequence is CASNPTGSNEKLFF. As DNA, the CDR3 is TGTGCCAGCAACCCTACAGGGAGTAATGAAAAACTGTTTTTT.

This chain uses TRBV3-1 with TRBJ2-7, with 10 bases matching TRBD1. Germline V gene lookup returns CDR1 LGHDT and CDR2 YNNKEL (reference sequence). This CDR3 contains 16 residues. Germline trimming cut 0 bases from V and 1 base from J; bases unmatched to any gene: 3. The CDR3, as DNA: TGTGCCAGCAGCCAAGACCCGGGACAGGGGTCCTACGAGCAGTACTTC. Residues: CASSQDPGQGSYEQYF.

This clonotype was found many times. This chain joins TRBV5-6 and TRBJ1-2; D call uncertain. The V gene's germline CDR1 is SGHDT and CDR2 YYEEEE. Between the trimmed V and J ends, which lost 6 bases and 5 bases, there was a span of 14 bases. This CDR3 spans 13 amino acids. The CDR3 reads CASNPGGPYGYTF. The CDR3, as DNA: TGTGCCAGCAACCCCGGTGGTCCGTATGGCTACACCTTC.

This clonotype was detected ten times or more. This chain connects TRBV20-1 to TRBJ2-7, with TRBD2 as a possible D gene (7 bases). V lost 6 bases to trimming and J lost 4 bases, with 16 bases between them. The germline V gene has CDR1 DFQATT and CDR2 SNEGSKA (reference sequence). The CDR3 loop spans 13 amino acids. The DNA of the CDR3 is TGCAGTGCAACGGCGGGGGCCACATACGAGCAGTACTTC. It is translated as CSATAGATYEQYF.

This clonotype was observed many times. J is TRBJ2-7 and V is TRBV18; D remains ambiguous. Looked up from germline, CDR1 is KGHSH and CDR2 is LQKENI. The CDR3 covers 16 residues. The V end was cut by 6 bases, the J end by 0 bases, with 18 bases between. CDR3: CASSPRSGGRSYEQYF. The CDR3 bases are TGTGCCAGCTCCCCTCGGTCCGGCGGCCGCTCCTACGAGCAGTACTTC.

This clonotype occurred many times. J is TRBJ2-3 and V is TRBV10-3; 12 bases map to TRBD2. Trimming removed 11 bases from V and 4 bases from J; junction bases left unmatched: 10. The CDR3 totals 15 residues. In germline, CDR1 is ENHRY, CDR2 SYGVKD. This chain's CDR3 is CASHPTSGSADTQYF. In DNA form, the CDR3 reads TGTGCCTCCCACCCGACTAGCGGGAGTGCAGATACGCAGTATTTT.

This clonotype was counted many times. The chain carries TRBV15 and TRBJ2-7, with TRBD2 as a possible D gene (7 bases). CDR1 and CDR2 from the germline V gene are LNHNV and YYDKDF (reference sequence). V shed 1 base and J shed 3 bases, with 16 bases lying between them. The CDR3 has 16 amino acids. The CDR3 DNA sequence: TGTGCCACCAGCAGAGTTGACGGGGGCGGGGGCTACGAGCAGTACTTC. As protein: CATSRVDGGGGYEQYF.

In this sample, this clonotype turned up many times. J is TRBJ2-7 and V is TRBV6-1, with D possibly being TRBD2 (7 bases). Trimming cost V 2 bases and J 3 bases, with 17 bases left between them. The CDR3 sequence is 16 residues long. Germline CDR1 reads MNHNS; CDR2 reads SASEGT. CDR3 bases: TGTGCCAGCAGTGAATGGGGGGGGACACAAGTCTACGAGCAGTACTTC. Amino acid sequence: CASSEWGGTQVYEQYF.

The J gene is TRBJ1-1, the V gene TRBV9; TRBD1 is a possible D gene (5 bases). Germline lookup yields CDR1 SGDLS and CDR2 YYNGEE. The CDR3 loop spans 14 amino acids. The V and J ends lost 2 bases and 3 bases respectively, with 11 bases between them. In DNA, the CDR3 is TGTGCCAGCAGCGTGGGGGGGTTCGACACTGAAGCTTTCTTT. It encodes CASSVGGFDTEAFF.